In its sample, the clone carrying this TCR beta chain was seen a few times. These data belong to a study of low-dose radiotherapy and immunotherapy resistance in tumors. The CDR3 is made up of 14 amino acids. Germline V CDR1 and CDR2: KGHSH, LQKENI. With 3 bases removed from V and 1 base from J, the gap between germline ends came to 10 bases. First-strand cDNA relied on TRAV- and TRBV-specific primers spanning alpha and beta chains. With a constant-region primer and a V-primer adapter, TCRs were subjected to roughly 18 PCR cycles of amplification. Isolated mRNA underwent amplification via in vitro transcription. TCRdb re-analysed the reads in MiXCR, keeping a single row per CDR3 protein. The table has 100,000 or so distinct CDR3 sequences, 20% to 25% seen once. Time point denoted: after trial treatment. Stated treatment: LDRT plus nivolumab, ipilimumab, low-dose cyclophosphamide and aspirin (RACIN trial). Low-dose radiotherapy and low-dose cyclophosphamide, together with aspirin, ipilimumab and nivolumab, were given to donors. Eligibility required advanced solid tumors lacking tumor-infiltrating lymphocytes.

The sequence was collected from a male donor with prostate cancer. The genes are TRBV18 and TRBJ2-7; D is possibly TRBD2 (6 bases). This sample comprised PBMCs, obtained after low-dose radiotherapy plus immunotherapy. The CDR3, as DNA: TGTGCCAGCTCACCGCCGGCGGGGTCCTACGAGCAGTACTTC. Encoded protein: CASSPPAGSYEQYF.